Reported below is one TCR beta chain. Germline V lookup: CDR1 SGHTA, CDR2 FQGNSA. The V gene end was trimmed by 4 bases and the J gene end by 6 bases; junction bases not matched to a gene: 0. This CDR3 has 12 residues. The data were taken from a study of blood T cell repertoires in COVID-19. Across the whole study: The United States, Italy and Spain supplied acute and convalescent COVID-19 samples. T cells, B-cell-depleted T cells, or PBMCs provided the cDNA or gDNA that served as material.

Per the study methods: Reference gene primer amplification in the assay estimated nucleated cell counts. Profiled with immunoSEQ multiplex PCR; TCRdb holds only in-frame clones, not every one. The D gene and trimming were derived from the DNA, and the V and J assignments and clone size from that table. This sample yields 70,000 to 95,000 clones, of which roughly 86% are seen a single time; about a fifth belongs to the top ten. The rearrangement links TRBV7-2 to TRBJ1-5; TRBD1 aligns across 7 bases. The sample taken for sequencing was peripheral blood. This receptor was obtained from a human donor in a cohort sampled during active COVID-19. Written as DNA, the CDR3 is TGTGCCAGCAGCTACAGGGGTCAGCCCCAGCATTTT. This encodes CASSYRGQPQHF.